This TCR beta chain was identified in a study of T-cell memory formation after mild COVID-19 (dated by TCRdb to 2020 to 2022). At the level of the whole study: Most TCR sequence clusters were specific to one of the two donors. Longitudinal TCRalpha and TCRbeta repertoire sequencing tracked T-cell clones expanding and contracting after mild COVID-19 in a couple of donors. The cohort comprised two young, previously healthy adult volunteers, one female and one male. Summary of the overall study and its limitations: Some responding clones were detected in pre-infection memory, suggesting pre-existing cross-reactive memory T cells joined the SARS-CoV-2 response. Contracting CD4+ clones turned up mainly in the CM and EM memory subsets, whereas EMRA was where CD8+ clones were enriched. Clones that contracted from day 15 to 85 showed balanced CD4/CD8 phenotypes, whereas a second wave of clones that expanded from day 15 to 37 leaned towards CD4+. The study included only two mild cases, and larger cohorts that include severe cases with pre-infection samples were judged to be necessary. Whether the second-wave clones peaking on day 37 were SARS-CoV-2 specific was not confirmed.

PBMCs were isolated by Ficoll-Paque density gradient centrifugation. The data were produced on an Illumina NovaSeq 6000. cDNA libraries for TCRalpha and TCRbeta were prepared by 5'RACE using constant-segment primers, with sample barcodes and unique molecular identifiers added. Trizol reagent was used to extract RNA from every sample. Library amplification was performed in two PCR steps, and a second sample barcode and Illumina TruSeq adapters were introduced in the second step. The libraries were sequenced on an Illumina NovaSeq using 2 x 150 bp paired-end reads. From the authors' description of their analysis: Reads were demultiplexed and collapsed into UMI-guided consensus sequences with migec v1.2.7. With mixcr v2.1.11, UMI consensuses were aligned to TRA and TRB V and J templates and assembled into clonotypes. A clonotype was counted as expanded or contracted only when both edgeR and NoisET called the clonotype significant, with the noise models trained on biological replicates. For edgeR calls, the thresholds were a false discovery rate-adjusted p below 0.01 and a log2 fold-change of 1. As an exploratory analysis of dynamics, PCA with hierarchical clustering was applied to max-normalized trajectories of the 1000 most abundant clonotypes. Separately sequenced CD4+ and CD8+ repertoires were used to assign the CD4 or CD8 phenotype of responding clones. The raw public reads went through TCRdb reprocessing: fastp at Q25, MiXCR clone calling, in-frame beta chains kept. Rows matching on CDR3 protein sequence are summarized as one entry with the most common DNA and genes. These V and J calls are TCRdb output, not the study's own analysis. The sample data list 250,000 to 300,000 distinct CDR3 sequences, and around 15% of these were observed just once. The top ten hold about a fifth of the sample.

Of note for this clonotype: No antigen is known for it. No base-level quality is on record; no much larger clone is a single base apart.

There are 12 amino acids in the CDR3, from cysteine to phenylalanine inclusive. Here the CDR3 DNA is all that survives: 36 bases in frame from base 1. CDR1 and CDR2, looked up from the germline V gene, are MNHEY and SVGAGI. A distance of 9 bases separates the germline ends of V and J, which lose 5 bases and 7 bases respectively. The chain joins TRBV6-5 to TRBJ1-5, with an unclear D gene assignment. This TCR came from a man aged 18 to 29 who had mild COVID-19 (a few samples of this study predate the infection). The sample titles of this study are shuffled in the database, so cell type and time point are left out; the donor was told from shared clones. Sequenced sample: PBMCs or a T cell subset sorted from them (not recorded which). The CDR3 has the sequence CASSRPRQPQHF. The bases read TGTGCCAGCAGTCGGCCTAGGCAGCCCCAGCATTTT.